This T cell receptor (beta chain) emerged from a study of shared clonotypes between healthy human individuals. The repertoire was sequenced with immunoSEQ multiplex PCR; TCRdb's copy has only in-frame clones and lacks some. The sample has 550,000 to 850,000 clones, 72% seen once. Whole-study results and caveats: Memory subsets had estimated richness that was generally smaller than that of naive subsets.

Concerning this clone itself: Antigen specificity is unknown.

Those who donated, Caucasian adults without exception, all lived in Nashville, Tennessee. Per the germline V gene, CDR1 is MNHEY and CDR2 is SVGAGI. Trimming cost V 4 bases and J 4 bases, with 14 bases left between them. CDR3 length: 15 residues. The chain recombines TRBV6-5 with TRBJ1-3; no firm D call. Sequenced: memory CD4+ T cells sorted from blood. Subset described: CD45RA-negative fraction. The sequence came from a woman aged 30 to 39 in good health. Written as DNA, the CDR3 is TGTGCCAGCAGTTTATCGGGGAGTCTCGGAAACACCATATATTTT. It translates to CASSLSGSLGNTIYF.